This passage covers 26 T cell receptor beta chains from one sample sequenced in a study of cytomegalovirus exposure and HLA in healthy donors. PCR involved 60 Vbeta and 13 Jbeta primers. Generated by immunoSEQ multiplex PCR, the TCRdb table keeps only in-frame clones and is missing some. The data contain around 200,000 clones, around 84% of them singletons. Sequenced sample: PBMCs. All receptors come from a girl aged 2 to 9 in good health and CMV-seropositive.

This chain connects TRBV5-1 to TRBJ2-3, with D tentatively TRBD2 (6 bases). The V and J ends lost 0 bases and 2 bases respectively, with 16 bases between them. The V gene's germline CDR1 is SGHRS and CDR2 YFSETQ. The CDR3 length is 17 residues. CDR3 sequence (DNA): TGCGCCAGCAGCTTGGAAACGGGAGTCGAAATCACAGATACGCAGTATTTT. This translates into CASSLETGVEITDTQYF.

The chain joins TRBV7-9 to TRBJ2-2; 7 nucleotides line up with TRBD2. The V gene's germline CDR1 is SEHNR and CDR2 FQNEAQ (reference sequence). Trimming took 1 base from V and 5 from J; bases not matched to a gene: 16. The CDR3 runs 19 residues. The DNA for the CDR3 is TGTGCCAGCAGCTTAGAAATTCGGCCTAGCGGAGCCCTAACCGGGGAGCTGTTTTTT. Amino acids: CASSLEIRPSGALTGELFF.

This clone was seen once. The chain carries TRBV20-1 and TRBJ2-1; D might be TRBD2 (7 bases). The CDR3 runs to 11 residues. CDR1 and CDR2 from the germline V gene are DFQATT and SNEGSKA (reference sequence). As DNA, the CDR3 is TGCAGCGAGACGGGGGGCGGTGAGCAGTTCTTC. This sequence encodes CSETGGGEQFF.

The chain links TRBV7-9 to TRBJ1-1, with TRBD1 identical over 8 bases. The CDR3 loop spans 15 amino acids. Germline V gene data show CDR1 as SEHNR and CDR2 as FQNEAQ (reference sequence). J lost 0 bases, V lost 5 bases, and 5 bases had no gene match. This CDR3 reads CASSRGQVMNTEAFF. In DNA form, the CDR3 reads TGTGCCAGCAGCCGGGGACAGGTAATGAACACTGAAGCTTTCTTT. The full variable domain, in which reference TRBV7-9 and TRBJ1-1 provide the parts outside the CDR3, is DTGVSQNPRHKITKRGQNVTFRCDPISEHNRLYWYRQTLGQGPEFLTYFQNEAQLEKSRLLSDRFSAERPKGSFSTLEIQRTEQGDSAMYLCASSRGQVMNTEAFFGQGTRLTVV.

CDR3: CASSLGVVAGGPSTGELFF. The CDR3 region has the DNA TGTGCCAGCAGCTTAGGGGTGGTAGCGGGGGGCCCTTCCACCGGGGAGCTGTTTTTT. This rearrangement joins TRBV7-6 to TRBJ2-2; 10 positions agree with TRBD2. Germline V lookup: CDR1 SGHVS, CDR2 FNYEAQ. The CDR3 runs 19 residues. Trimming removed 1 base from V and 4 bases from J; junction bases left unmatched: 12.

V usage is TRBV6-1 and J usage is TRBJ2-1, with TRBD2 matching 12 bases. The CDR3 loop spans 16 amino acids. J was trimmed by 7 bases and V by 4 bases; bases with no gene match: 8. Germline CDR1 and CDR2: MNHNS and SASEGT. The CDR3 region is CASSGLASGRANEQFF. CDR3 nucleotide sequence: TGTGCCAGCAGTGGGCTCGCTAGCGGGAGGGCGAATGAGCAGTTCTTC.

This clone turned up a few times. This chain uses TRBV6-1 with TRBJ2-6; possibly TRBD1 for D (6 bases). Germline V gene sequence: CDR1 MNHNS, CDR2 SASEGT. This CDR3 has 15 residues. V was shortened by 7 bases and J by 5 bases, with 15 bases between the two germline ends. The CDR3 DNA reads TGTGCCAGCACCGAAGGGGGTTCTAGGGCCAACGTCCTGACTTTC. Its translation is CASTEGGSRANVLTF.

The chain is built from TRBV6-5 and TRBJ2-5; 8 bases align to TRBD2. Germline V gene lookup returns CDR1 MNHEY and CDR2 SVGAGI. The CDR3 spans 14 residues. V shed 0 bases and J 5 bases; nucleotides not matched to a gene: 2. CDR3 loop: CASSYSTGGETQYF. CDR3 sequence (DNA): TGTGCCAGCAGTTACTCGACGGGGGGGGAGACCCAGTACTTC.

The chain carries TRBV5-1 and TRBJ1-2; D possibly corresponds to TRBD1 (5 bases). The CDR3 consists of 12 residues. CDR1 SGHRS and CDR2 YFSETQ come from the germline V gene. V was clipped by 0 bases and J by 5 bases, with 5 bases between them. CDR3 loop: CASSLAGYGYTF. DNA of the CDR3: TGCGCCAGCAGCTTGGCAGGGTATGGCTACACCTTC.

The chain employs TRBV30 and TRBJ2-1, with TRBD1 matching over 7 bases. The CDR3 consists of 14 residues. Trimming cost V 0 bases and J 8 bases; bases outside gene matches: 7. CDR1 is GTSNPN, CDR2 SVGIG, per germline (reference sequence). CDR3 amino acids: CAWSVARGWDEQFF. In nucleotides, the CDR3 is TGTGCCTGGAGTGTAGCCAGGGGGTGGGATGAGCAGTTCTTC.

The chain joins TRBV19 to TRBJ1-5; TRBD1 is a possible D gene (5 bases). The CDR3 contains 16 residues. Germline assignment: CDR1 LNHDA and CDR2 SQIVND (reference sequence). Trimming took 4 bases from V and 3 from J, leaving 16 bases between them. CDR3 sequence: CASSTGLRWDNQPQHF. CDR3 coding DNA: TGTGCCAGTAGTACGGGACTCAGGTGGGACAATCAGCCCCAGCATTTT.

V usage is TRBV11-3 and J usage is TRBJ2-1; 10 positions agree with TRBD2. Germline CDR1 SGHNT, CDR2 YENEEA. The CDR3 length is 12 residues. J lost 10 bases, V lost 5 bases, and 2 bases had no gene match. Written as DNA, the CDR3 is TGTGCCAGCAGCATACTAGCGGGGGAGCAGTTCTTC. Its protein product is CASSILAGEQFF.

The gene calls are TRBV19 and TRBJ1-6, with 7 nucleotides matching TRBD1. Trimming at V came to 4 bases and at J to 3 bases, leaving 9 bases not matched to a gene. CDR3 size: 17 residues. Germline values: CDR1 LNHDA, CDR2 SQIVND (reference sequence). CDR3 loop: CASSKGTGVNYNSPLHF. DNA of the CDR3: TGTGCCAGTAGTAAAGGAACAGGGGTCAACTATAATTCACCCCTCCACTTT.

With regard to this clone: Distinct nucleotide sequences in the sample also encode this CDR3. The chain employs TRBV21-1 and TRBJ2-4; TRBD2 is the table's D call and was not checked against the DNA. TRBV21-1 constitutes a pseudogene. The CDR3 sequence is 15 residues long. The CDR3 sequence: CASSKRWRTKNIQYF. CDR3 DNA sequence: TGTGCCAGCAGCAAAAGGTGGAGGACGAAAAACATTCAGTATTTC.

The chain links TRBV11-2 to TRBJ1-2, with 11 nucleotides matching TRBD1. The V segment lost 4 bases and the J segment 8 bases; nucleotides outside the gene matches: 9. Per the germline V gene, CDR1 is SGHAT and CDR2 is FQNNGV. This CDR3 comprises 15 residues. The CDR3 here is CASSWVRDRGRGYTF. The CDR3 nucleotides are TGTGCCAGCAGCTGGGTCCGGGACAGGGGGAGAGGCTACACCTTC.

The rearrangement uses TRBV28 and TRBJ2-1; 14 bases are a match to TRBD2. This CDR3 has 21 residues. Germline trimming cut 2 bases from V and 1 base from J; bases unmatched to any gene: 13. Germline V gene lookup returns CDR1 MDHEN and CDR2 SYDVKM. In DNA form, the CDR3 reads TGTGCCAGCAGTTTACCGAATCGACTAGCGGGAGGGCCACAGTCCTACAATGAGCAGTTCTTC. As protein: CASSLPNRLAGGPQSYNEQFF.

The genes are TRBV15 and TRBJ2-3; D gene unclear. The V gene's germline CDR1 is LNHNV and CDR2 YYDKDF (reference sequence). V was trimmed by 0 bases and J by 4 bases, leaving 14 bases between them. CDR3 length: 16 amino acids. The chain's CDR3 is CATSRDIGRRADTQYF. The CDR3 DNA sequence: TGTGCCACCAGCAGAGATATCGGCCGACGGGCAGATACGCAGTATTTT.

The rearrangement links TRBV5-4 to TRBJ2-7; D is possibly TRBD2 (5 bases). The germline V gene encodes CDR1 SGHNT and CDR2 YYREEE (reference sequence). This CDR3 has 13 residues. V dropped 5 bases and J dropped 1 base, with 10 bases sitting between them. The CDR3 loop reads CASRGVDSYEQYF. The CDR3 nucleotides are TGTGCCAGCAGGGGAGTAGATTCCTACGAGCAGTACTTC. Looking up the rest from reference TRBV5-4 and TRBJ2-7 gives the full variable domain: ETGVTQSPTHLIKTRGQQVTLRCSSQSGHNTVSWYQQALGQGPQFIFQYYREEENGRGNFPPRFSGLQFPNYSSELNVNALELDDSALYLCASRGVDSYEQYFGPGTRLTVT.

This rearrangement joins TRBV5-4 to TRBJ2-7; perhaps TRBD2 as D (5 bases). CDR1 SGHNT and CDR2 YYREEE come from the germline V gene (reference sequence). This CDR3 spans 15 amino acids. V dropped 4 bases and J dropped 0 bases, with 14 bases sitting between them. This chain's CDR3 is CASSHPRASSYEQYF. Written as DNA, the CDR3 is TGTGCCAGCAGCCATCCGCGGGCTAGCTCCTACGAGCAGTACTTC.

The V gene is TRBV2, the J gene TRBJ1-5; possibly TRBD1 for D (6 bases). The V gene's germline CDR1 is SNHLY and CDR2 FYNNEI. This CDR3 comprises 16 residues. Trimming took 6 bases from V and 0 from J, leaving 15 bases between them. CDR3 sequence (DNA): TGTGCCAGCAGCGCGCTACAGGGAGATAGCAATCAGCCCCAGCATTTT. Its translation: CASSALQGDSNQPQHF.

The chain employs TRBV5-1 and TRBJ1-4, with D possibly matching TRBD1 (5 bases). Trimming removed 0 bases at V and 0 bases at J, with 15 bases between. Germline V lookup: CDR1 SGHRS, CDR2 YFSETQ. The CDR3 totals 18 residues. The CDR3: CASSLVWGTEATNEKLFF. CDR3 coding DNA: TGCGCCAGCAGCTTGGTGTGGGGCACAGAAGCAACTAATGAAAAACTGTTTTTT.

Worth noting for this clone: Its ends do not fully match the called genes, so a read error is possible. This rearrangement joins TRBV6-5 to TRBJ1-2; TRBD1 might be the D (5 bases). There are 14 residues in the CDR3. Looked up from germline, CDR1 is MNHEY and CDR2 is SVGAGI. DNA for the CDR3: TGTGCCAGCAGTTACCCCGGACTGAGGGGAGGCTACCCCTTC. Its translation is CASSYPGLRGGYPF.

This clone was observed a single time. This chain links TRBV6-5 with TRBJ1-2; D is possibly TRBD1 (5 bases). Trimming removed 6 bases from V and 8 bases from J, with 16 bases in between. Germline CDR1 reads MNHEY; CDR2 reads SVGAGI. The CDR3 length is 13 residues. The CDR3 coding sequence is TGTGCCAGCAGCTACCCCAATGGGGGGGGCTACACCTTC. Its translation is CASSYPNGGGYTF.

The sample holds one count of this clone. The chain links TRBV7-3 to TRBJ2-1, with 10 bases fitting TRBD1. CDR3 length: 16 amino acids. CDR1 is SGHTA, CDR2 FQGTGA, per germline. Trimming removed 5 bases from V and 4 bases from J; junction bases left unmatched: 8. The CDR3 is CASSETGGGFYNEQFF. The CDR3 DNA reads as TGTGCCAGCAGCGAGACAGGGGGCGGGTTTTACAATGAGCAGTTCTTC.

The chain is built from TRBV14 and TRBJ2-6; D not resolved. The CDR3 sequence is 15 residues long. V was shortened by 5 bases and J by 0 bases, with 8 bases between the two germline ends. Germline V gives CDR1 SGHDN, CDR2 FVKESK. The CDR3 coding sequence is TGTGCCAGCAGCTTACTGCGCTCTGGGGCCAACGTCCTGACTTTC. Translation: CASSLLRSGANVLTF.

This chain links TRBV6-5 with TRBJ2-5; 12 bases match TRBD2. The closer fit of TRBJ2-7 to the DNA end suggests the J call may be wrong. Per the germline V gene, CDR1 is MNHEY and CDR2 is SVGAGI. This CDR3 region has 13 residues. The CDR3, as DNA: TGTGCCAGCAGTCGACTAGCGGGAGCCGAGCAGTACTTC. Translation gives CASSRLAGAEQYF.